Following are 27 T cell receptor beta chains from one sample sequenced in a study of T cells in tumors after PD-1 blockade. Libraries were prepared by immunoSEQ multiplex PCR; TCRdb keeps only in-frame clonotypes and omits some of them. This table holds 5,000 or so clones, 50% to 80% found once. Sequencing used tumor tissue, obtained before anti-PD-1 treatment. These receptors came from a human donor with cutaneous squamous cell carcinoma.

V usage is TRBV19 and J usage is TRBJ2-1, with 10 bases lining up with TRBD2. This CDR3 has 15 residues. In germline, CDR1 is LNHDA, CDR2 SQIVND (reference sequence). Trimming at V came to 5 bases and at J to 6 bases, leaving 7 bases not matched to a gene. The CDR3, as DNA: TGTGCCAGTAGTGCTCTAGCGGGGGTAAGCAATGAGCAGTTCTTC. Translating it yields CASSALAGVSNEQFF. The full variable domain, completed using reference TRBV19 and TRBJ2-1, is DGGITQSPKYLFRKEGQNVTLSCEQNLNHDAMYWYRQDPGQGLRLIYYSQIVNDFQKGDIAEGYSVSREKKESFPLTVTSAQKNPTAFYLCASSALAGVSNEQFFGPGTRLTVL.

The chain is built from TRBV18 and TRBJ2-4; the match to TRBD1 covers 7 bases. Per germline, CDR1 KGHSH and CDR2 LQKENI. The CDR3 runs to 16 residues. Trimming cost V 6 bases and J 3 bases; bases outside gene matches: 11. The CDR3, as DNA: TGTGCCAGCTCCGGAAACAGGGGTGATGGCAAAAACATTCAGTACTTC. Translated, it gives CASSGNRGDGKNIQYF.

The CDR3 sequence is CASRYTHTGELFF. CDR3 in DNA: TGTGCCAGCAGATACACTCACACCGGGGAGCTGTTTTTT. This chain uses TRBV6-2 or TRBV6-3 with TRBJ2-2, with unresolved D. The germline gives CDR1 MNHEY, CDR2 SVGEGT. V lost 6 bases to trimming and J lost 3 bases, with 8 bases between them. CDR3 length: 13 amino acids.

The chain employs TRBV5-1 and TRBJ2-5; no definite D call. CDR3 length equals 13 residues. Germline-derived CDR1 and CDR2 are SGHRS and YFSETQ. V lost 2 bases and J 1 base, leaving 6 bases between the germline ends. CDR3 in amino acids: CASSLQLQETQYF. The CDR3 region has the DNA TGCGCCAGCAGCTTACAGCTCCAAGAGACCCAGTACTTC.

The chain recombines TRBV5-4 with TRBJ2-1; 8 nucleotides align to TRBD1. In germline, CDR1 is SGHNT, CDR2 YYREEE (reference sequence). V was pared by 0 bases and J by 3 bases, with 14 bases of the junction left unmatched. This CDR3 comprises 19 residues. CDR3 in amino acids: CASSLDGAIPDRVYNEQFF. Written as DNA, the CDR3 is TGTGCCAGCAGCTTGGATGGAGCTATCCCGGACAGGGTCTACAATGAGCAGTTCTTC.

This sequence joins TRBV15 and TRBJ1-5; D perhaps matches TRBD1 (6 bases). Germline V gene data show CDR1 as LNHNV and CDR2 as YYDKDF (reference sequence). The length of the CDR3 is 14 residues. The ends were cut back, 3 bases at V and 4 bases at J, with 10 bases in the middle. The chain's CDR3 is CATSSLQGNQPQHF. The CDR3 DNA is TGTGCCACCAGCAGTTTACAGGGTAATCAGCCCCAGCATTTT.

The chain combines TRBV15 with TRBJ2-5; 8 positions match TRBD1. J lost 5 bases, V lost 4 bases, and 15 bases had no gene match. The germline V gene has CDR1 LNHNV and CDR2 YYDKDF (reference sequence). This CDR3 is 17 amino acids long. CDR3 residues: CATSKLQLSGGRETQYF. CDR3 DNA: TGTGCCACCAGCAAACTACAGTTATCAGGGGGCCGGGAGACCCAGTACTTC. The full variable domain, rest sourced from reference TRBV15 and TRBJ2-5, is DAMVIQNPRYQVTQFGKPVTLSCSQTLNHNVMYWYQQKSSQAPKLLFHYYDKDFNNEADTPDNFQSRRPNTSFCFLDIRSPGLGDTAMYLCATSKLQLSGGRETQYFGPGTRLLVL.

As DNA, the CDR3 is TGTGCCAGCAGTGATTGGACAGAAGCTAACTATGGCTACACCTTC. It yields the protein CASSDWTEANYGYTF. The chain couples TRBV6-1 to TRBJ1-2; D might be TRBD1 (6 bases). CDR1 is MNHNS, CDR2 SASEGT, per germline. The CDR3 covers 15 residues. Trimming pared 3 bases from V and 0 bases from J, leaving 11 bases between.

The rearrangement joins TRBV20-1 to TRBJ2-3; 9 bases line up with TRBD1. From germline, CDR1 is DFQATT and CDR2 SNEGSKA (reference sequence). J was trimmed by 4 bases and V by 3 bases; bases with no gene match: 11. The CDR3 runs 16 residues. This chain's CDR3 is CSASYGGQGIPDTQYF. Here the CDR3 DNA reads TGCAGTGCTAGTTACGGGGGACAGGGAATCCCAGATACGCAGTATTTT.

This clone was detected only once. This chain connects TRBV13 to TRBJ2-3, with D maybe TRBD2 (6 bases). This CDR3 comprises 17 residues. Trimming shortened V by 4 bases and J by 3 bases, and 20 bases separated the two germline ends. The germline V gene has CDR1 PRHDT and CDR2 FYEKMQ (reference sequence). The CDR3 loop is CASSYQASGVMTDTQYF. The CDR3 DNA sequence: TGTGCCAGCAGCTATCAAGCTTCGGGGGTCATGACAGATACGCAGTATTTT.

CDR3 loop: CASSLVGSPQNIQYF. The DNA for the CDR3 is TGCGCCAGCAGCTTGGTGGGGAGTCCCCAAAACATTCAGTACTTC. The chain has TRBV5-1 and TRBJ2-4, with a weak D call TRBD2 (5 bases). Deletions cut 0 bases from V and 5 bases from J, with 12 bases between. This CDR3 comprises 15 residues. Germline V CDR1 and CDR2: SGHRS, YFSETQ.

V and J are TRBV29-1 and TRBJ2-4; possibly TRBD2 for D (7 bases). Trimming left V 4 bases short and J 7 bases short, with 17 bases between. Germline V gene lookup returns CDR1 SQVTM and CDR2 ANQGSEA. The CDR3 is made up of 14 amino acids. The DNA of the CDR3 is TGCAGCGTTGTTTTCGGGGGGCTAATGAACATTCAGTACTTC. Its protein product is CSVVFGGLMNIQYF.

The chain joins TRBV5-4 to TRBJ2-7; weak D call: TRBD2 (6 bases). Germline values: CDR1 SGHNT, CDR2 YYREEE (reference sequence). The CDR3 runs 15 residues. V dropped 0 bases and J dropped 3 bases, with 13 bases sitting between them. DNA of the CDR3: TGTGCCAGCAGCTTGGGACTAGGTAGCGGCTACGAGCAGTACTTC. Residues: CASSLGLGSGYEQYF.

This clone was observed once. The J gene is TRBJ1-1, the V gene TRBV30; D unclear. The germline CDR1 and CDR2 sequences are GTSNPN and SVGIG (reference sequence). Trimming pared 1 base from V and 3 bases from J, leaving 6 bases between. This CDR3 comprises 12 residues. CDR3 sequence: CAWSEQHTEAFF. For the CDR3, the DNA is TGTGCCTGGAGTGAACAGCACACTGAAGCTTTCTTT. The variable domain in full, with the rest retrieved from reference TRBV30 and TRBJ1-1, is SQTIHQWPATLVQPVGSPLSLECTVEGTSNPNLYWYRQAAGRGLQLLFYSVGIGQISSEVPQNLSASRPQDRQFILSSKKLLLSDSGFYLCAWSEQHTEAFFGQGTRLTVV.

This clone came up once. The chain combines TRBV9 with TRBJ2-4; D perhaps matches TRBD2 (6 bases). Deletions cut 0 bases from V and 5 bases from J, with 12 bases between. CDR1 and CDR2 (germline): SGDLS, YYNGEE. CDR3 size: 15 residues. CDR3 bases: TGTGCCAGCAGCGTAGGTGCGGGGAACCAAAACATTCAGTACTTC. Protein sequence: CASSVGAGNQNIQYF.

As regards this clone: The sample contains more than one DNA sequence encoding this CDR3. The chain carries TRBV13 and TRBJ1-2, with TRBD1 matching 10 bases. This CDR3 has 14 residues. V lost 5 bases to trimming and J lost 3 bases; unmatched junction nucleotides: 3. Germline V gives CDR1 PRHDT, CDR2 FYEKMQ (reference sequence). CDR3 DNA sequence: TGTGCCAGCAGCCTGGGGACAGGGGACTATGGCTACACCTTC. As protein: CASSLGTGDYGYTF.

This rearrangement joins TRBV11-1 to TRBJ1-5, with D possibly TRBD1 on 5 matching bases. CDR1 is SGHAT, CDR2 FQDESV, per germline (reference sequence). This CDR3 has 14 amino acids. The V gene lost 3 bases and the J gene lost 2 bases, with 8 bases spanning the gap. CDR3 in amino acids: CASSFGHGNQPQHF. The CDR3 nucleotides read TGTGCCAGCAGCTTTGGACACGGCAATCAGCCCCAGCATTTT.

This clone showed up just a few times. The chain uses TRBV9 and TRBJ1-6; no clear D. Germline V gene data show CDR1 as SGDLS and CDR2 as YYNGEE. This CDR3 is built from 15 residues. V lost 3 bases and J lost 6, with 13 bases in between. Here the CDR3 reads CASSDRLAANSPLHF. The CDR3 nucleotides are TGTGCCAGCAGCGACAGACTGGCGGCTAATTCACCCCTCCACTTT.

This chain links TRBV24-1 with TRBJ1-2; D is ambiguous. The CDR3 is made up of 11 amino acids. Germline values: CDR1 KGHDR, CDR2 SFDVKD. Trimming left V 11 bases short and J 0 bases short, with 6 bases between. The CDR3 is CAIETNYGYTF. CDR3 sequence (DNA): TGTGCCATAGAAACTAACTATGGCTACACCTTC.

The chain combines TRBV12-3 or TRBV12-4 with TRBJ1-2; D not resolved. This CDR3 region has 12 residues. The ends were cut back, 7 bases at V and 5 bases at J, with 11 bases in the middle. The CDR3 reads CASTSVGYGYTF. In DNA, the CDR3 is TGTGCCAGCACCTCTGTCGGGTATGGCTACACCTTC.

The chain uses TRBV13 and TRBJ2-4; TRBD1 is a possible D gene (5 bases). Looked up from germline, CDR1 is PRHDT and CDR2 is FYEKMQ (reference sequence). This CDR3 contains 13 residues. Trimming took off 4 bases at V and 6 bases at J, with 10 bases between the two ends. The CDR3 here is CASSSSGANIQYF. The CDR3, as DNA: TGTGCCAGCAGCTCCTCTGGGGCAAACATTCAGTACTTC.

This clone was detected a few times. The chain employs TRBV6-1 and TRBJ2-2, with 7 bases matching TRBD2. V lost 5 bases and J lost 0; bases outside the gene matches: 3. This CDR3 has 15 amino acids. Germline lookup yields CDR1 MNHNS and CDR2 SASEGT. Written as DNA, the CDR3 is TGTGCCAGCAGTCCTGGGGGGGCGAACACCGGGGAGCTGTTTTTT. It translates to CASSPGGANTGELFF.

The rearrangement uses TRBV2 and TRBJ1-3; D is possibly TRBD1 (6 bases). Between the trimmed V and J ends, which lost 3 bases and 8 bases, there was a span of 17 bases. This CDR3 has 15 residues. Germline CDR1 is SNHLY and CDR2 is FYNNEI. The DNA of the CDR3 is TGTGCCAGCAGTGACGCCACGGGGGGGGCAGACACCATATATTTT. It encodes CASSDATGGADTIYF.

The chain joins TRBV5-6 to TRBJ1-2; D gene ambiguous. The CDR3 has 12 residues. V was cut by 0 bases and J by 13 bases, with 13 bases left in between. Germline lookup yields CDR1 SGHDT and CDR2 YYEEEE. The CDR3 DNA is TGTGCCAGCAGCTTGGAGAACGCTGGGCGCACCTTC. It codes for CASSLENAGRTF.

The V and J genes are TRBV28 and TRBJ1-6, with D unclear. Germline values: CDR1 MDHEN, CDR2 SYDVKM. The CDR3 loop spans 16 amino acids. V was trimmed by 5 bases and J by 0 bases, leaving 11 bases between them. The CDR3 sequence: CASSPGQSSYNSPLHF. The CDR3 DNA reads TGTGCCAGCAGTCCCGGTCAGAGCTCCTATAATTCACCCCTCCACTTT.

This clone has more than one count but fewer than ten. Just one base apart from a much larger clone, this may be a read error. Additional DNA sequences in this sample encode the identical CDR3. In DNA, the CDR3 is TGTGCCAGCAGTTTTACAGATACGCAGTATTTT. Amino acids: CASSFTDTQYF. The chain links TRBV12-3 or TRBV12-4 to TRBJ2-3; D remains ambiguous. V was trimmed by 3 bases and J by 3 bases, leaving 1 base between them. This CDR3 comprises 11 residues.

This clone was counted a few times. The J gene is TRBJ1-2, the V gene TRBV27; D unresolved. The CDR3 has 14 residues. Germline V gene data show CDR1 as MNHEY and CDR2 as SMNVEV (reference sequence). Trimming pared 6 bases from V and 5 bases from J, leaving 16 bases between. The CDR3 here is CASSFSGSGYGYTF. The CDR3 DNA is TGTGCCAGCAGCTTTTCAGGATCCGGGTATGGCTACACCTTC.